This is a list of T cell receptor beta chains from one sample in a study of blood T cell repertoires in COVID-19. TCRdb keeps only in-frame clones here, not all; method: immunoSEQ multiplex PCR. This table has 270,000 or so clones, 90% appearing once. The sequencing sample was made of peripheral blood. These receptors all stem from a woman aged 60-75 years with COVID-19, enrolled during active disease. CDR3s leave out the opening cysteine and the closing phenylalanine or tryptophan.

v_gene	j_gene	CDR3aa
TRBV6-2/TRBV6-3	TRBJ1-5	ASSYSAGGNNQPQH
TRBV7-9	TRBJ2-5	ASSSPGGGGETQY
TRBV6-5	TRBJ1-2	ASSRTGYGYT
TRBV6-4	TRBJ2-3	ASSVAPGQGTDTQY
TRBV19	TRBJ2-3	ASSSPGWGTDTQY
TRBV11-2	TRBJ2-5	ASSLAASGVGETQY
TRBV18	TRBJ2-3	ASSPSLAGGHYGTDTQY
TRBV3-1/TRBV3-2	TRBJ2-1	ASSHTSSYNEQF
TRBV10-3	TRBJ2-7	AISETETHYEQY
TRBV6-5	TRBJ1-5	ASNTGVLNQPQH
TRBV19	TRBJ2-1	ASSTSWGGLPEQF
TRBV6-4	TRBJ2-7	ASSDFQGAREQY
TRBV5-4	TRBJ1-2	ASSLGTNNYGYT
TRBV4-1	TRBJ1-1	ASSPIPPRETPNTEAF
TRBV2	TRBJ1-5	ASSGARGSNQPQH
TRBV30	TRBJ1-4	AWRGGPNEKLF
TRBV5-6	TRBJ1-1	ASSFDRNTEAF
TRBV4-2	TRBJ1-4	ASSQDGQVPLF
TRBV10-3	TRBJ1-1	AISEYGGVGEAF
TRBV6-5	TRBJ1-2	ASSKKQGIYGYT
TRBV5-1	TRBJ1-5	ASSLEGPWENQPQH
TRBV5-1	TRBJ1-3	ASSLRGQAGNTIY
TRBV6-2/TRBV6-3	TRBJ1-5	ASSYPGAGNQPQH
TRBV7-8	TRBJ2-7	ASSFRAGGPREQY
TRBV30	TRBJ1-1	AWWTQGNTEAF
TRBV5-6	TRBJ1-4	ASSSWPGTGNNEKLF
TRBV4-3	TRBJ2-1	ASAQLGGGINEQF
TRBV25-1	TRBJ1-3	ASSGPGAGNTIY
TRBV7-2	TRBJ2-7	ASSLTSGVNDEQY
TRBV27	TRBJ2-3	ASSSKRGFTDTQY